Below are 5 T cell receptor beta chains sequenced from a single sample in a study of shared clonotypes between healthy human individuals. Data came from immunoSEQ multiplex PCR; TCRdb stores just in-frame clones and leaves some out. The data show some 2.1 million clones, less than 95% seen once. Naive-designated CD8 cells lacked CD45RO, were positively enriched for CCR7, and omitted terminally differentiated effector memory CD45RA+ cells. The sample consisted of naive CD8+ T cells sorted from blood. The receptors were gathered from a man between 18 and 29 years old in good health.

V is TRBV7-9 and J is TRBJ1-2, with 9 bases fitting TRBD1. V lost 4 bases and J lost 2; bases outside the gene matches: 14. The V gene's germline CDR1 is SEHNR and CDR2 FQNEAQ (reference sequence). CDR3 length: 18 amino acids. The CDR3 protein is CASSSTPGTGKGNYGYTF. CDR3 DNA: TGTGCCAGCAGCTCTACCCCCGGGACAGGGAAAGGCAACTATGGCTACACCTTC. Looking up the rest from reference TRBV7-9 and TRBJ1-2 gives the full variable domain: DTGVSQNPRHKITKRGQNVTFRCDPISEHNRLYWYRQTLGQGPEFLTYFQNEAQLEKSRLLSDRFSAERPKGSFSTLEIQRTEQGDSAMYLCASSSTPGTGKGNYGYTFGSGTRLTVV.

Here the CDR3 DNA reads TGTGCCAGCAGCTTAACTTTGCTCCGGAGCTCTGGAAACACCATATATTTT. Amino acid sequence: CASSLTLLRSSGNTIYF. The rearrangement uses TRBV7-6 and TRBJ1-3, with D unresolved. The CDR3 contains 17 residues. Germline assignment: CDR1 SGHVS and CDR2 FNYEAQ. V lost 2 bases and J 0 bases, leaving 14 bases between the germline ends.

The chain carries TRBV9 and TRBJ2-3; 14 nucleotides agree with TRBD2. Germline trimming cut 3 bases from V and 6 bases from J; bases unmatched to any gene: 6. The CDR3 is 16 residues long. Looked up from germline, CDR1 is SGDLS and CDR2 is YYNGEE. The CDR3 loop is CASSDGTSGSWDTQYF. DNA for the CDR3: TGTGCCAGCAGCGACGGGACTAGCGGGAGTTGGGATACGCAGTATTTT.

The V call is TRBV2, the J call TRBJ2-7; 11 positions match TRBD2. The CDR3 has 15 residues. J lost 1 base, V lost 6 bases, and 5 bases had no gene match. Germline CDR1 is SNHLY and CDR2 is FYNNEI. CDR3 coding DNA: TGTGCCAGCAGGACTAGCGGGATCGTGTCCTACGAGCAGTACTTC. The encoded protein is CASRTSGIVSYEQYF. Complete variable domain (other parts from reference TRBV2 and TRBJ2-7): EPEVTQTPSHQVTQMGQEVILRCVPISNHLYFYWYRQILGQKVEFLVSFYNNEISEKSEIFDDQFSVERPDGSNFTLKIRSTKLEDSAMYFCASRTSGIVSYEQYFGPGTRLTVT.

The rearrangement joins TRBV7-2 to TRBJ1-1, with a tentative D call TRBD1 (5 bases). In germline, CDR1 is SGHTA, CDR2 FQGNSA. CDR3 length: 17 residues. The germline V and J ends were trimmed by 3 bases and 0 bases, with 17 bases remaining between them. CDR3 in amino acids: CASSLIPRGGLNTEAFF. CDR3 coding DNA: TGTGCCAGCAGCTTGATACCTAGGGGCGGTTTGAACACTGAAGCTTTCTTT.